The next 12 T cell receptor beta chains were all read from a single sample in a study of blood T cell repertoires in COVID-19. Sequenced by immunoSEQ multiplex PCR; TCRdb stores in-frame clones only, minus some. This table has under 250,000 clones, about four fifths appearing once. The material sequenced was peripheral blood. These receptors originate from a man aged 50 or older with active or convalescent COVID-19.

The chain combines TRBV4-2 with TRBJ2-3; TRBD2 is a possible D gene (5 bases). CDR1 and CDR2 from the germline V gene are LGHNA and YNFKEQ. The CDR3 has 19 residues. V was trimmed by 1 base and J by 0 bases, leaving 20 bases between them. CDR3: CASSQGSWAGIGSTDTQYF. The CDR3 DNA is TGTGCCAGCAGCCAAGGGTCATGGGCGGGCATTGGAAGCACAGATACGCAGTATTTT.

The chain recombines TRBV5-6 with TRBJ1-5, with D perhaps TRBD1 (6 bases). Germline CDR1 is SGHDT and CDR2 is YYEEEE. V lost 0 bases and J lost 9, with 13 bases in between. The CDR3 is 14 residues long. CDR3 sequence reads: CASSLARGRAPQHF. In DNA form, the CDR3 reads TGTGCCAGCAGCTTGGCCAGGGGCCGGGCGCCCCAGCATTTT.

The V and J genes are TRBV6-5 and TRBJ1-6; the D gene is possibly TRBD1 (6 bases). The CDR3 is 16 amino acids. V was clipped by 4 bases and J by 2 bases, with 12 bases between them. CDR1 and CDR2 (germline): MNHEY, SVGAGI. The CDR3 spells CASSWGHLTYNSPLHF. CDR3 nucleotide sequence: TGTGCCAGCAGTTGGGGACATCTCACCTATAATTCACCCCTCCACTTT.

This chain's CDR3 is CASSPGGPDPFFRNEQYF. CDR3 DNA: TGCGCCAGCAGCCCGGGGGGGCCGGACCCCTTTTTCCGAAACGAGCAGTACTTC. This chain joins TRBV5-1 and TRBJ2-7; 8 bases match TRBD2. The V gene end was trimmed by 4 bases and the J gene end by 5 bases; junction bases not matched to a gene: 20. The CDR3 is 18 residues long. CDR1 is SGHRS, CDR2 YFSETQ, per germline.

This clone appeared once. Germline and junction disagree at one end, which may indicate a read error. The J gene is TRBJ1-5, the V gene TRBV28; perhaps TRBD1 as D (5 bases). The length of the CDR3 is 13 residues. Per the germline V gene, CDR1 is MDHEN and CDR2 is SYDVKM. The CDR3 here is CASSREEGQPQHF. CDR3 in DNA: TGTGCAAGCAGCAGGGAGGAAGGTCAGCCCCAGCATTTT.

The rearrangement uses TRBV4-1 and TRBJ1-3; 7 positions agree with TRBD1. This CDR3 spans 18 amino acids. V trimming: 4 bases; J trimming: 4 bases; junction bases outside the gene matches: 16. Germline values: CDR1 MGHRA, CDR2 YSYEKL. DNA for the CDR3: TGCGCCAGCAGCCTCGAGCGTGGACAGGCCGAGTCCGGAAACACCATATATTTT. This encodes CASSLERGQAESGNTIYF.

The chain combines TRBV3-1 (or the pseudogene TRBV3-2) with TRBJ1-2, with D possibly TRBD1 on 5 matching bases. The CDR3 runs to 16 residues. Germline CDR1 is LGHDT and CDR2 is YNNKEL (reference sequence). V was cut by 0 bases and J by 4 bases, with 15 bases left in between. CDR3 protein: CASSQESGVGAYGYTF. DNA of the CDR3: TGTGCCAGCAGCCAAGAATCGGGGGTTGGCGCCTATGGCTACACCTTC.

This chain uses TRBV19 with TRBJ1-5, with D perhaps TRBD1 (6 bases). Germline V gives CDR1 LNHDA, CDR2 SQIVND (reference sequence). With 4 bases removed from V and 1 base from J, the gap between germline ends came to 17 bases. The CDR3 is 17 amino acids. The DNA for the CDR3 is TGTGCCAGTAGTAAACAGGGACGTAGGGCGAGCAATCAGCCCCAGCATTTT. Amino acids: CASSKQGRRASNQPQHF.

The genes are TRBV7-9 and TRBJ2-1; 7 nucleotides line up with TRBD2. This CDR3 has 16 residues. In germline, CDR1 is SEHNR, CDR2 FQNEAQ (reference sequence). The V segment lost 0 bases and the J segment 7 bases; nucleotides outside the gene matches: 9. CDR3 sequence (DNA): TGTGCCAGCAGCTTAGCGATAGTAGCGGGTGAGAATGAGCAGTTCTTC. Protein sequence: CASSLAIVAGENEQFF.

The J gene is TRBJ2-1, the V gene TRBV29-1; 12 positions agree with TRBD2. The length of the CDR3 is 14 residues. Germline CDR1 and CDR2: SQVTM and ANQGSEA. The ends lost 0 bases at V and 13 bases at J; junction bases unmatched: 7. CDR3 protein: CSVEDPSGGVQQFF. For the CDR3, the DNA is TGCAGCGTTGAAGATCCTAGCGGGGGGGTGCAACAGTTCTTC.

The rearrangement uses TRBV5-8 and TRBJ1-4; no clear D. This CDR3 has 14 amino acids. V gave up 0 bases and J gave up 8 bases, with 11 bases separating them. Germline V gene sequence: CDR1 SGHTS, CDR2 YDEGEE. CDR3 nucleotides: TGTGCCAGCAGCTTGGGGATTCACGGGGAAAAACTGTTTTTT. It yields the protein CASSLGIHGEKLFF.

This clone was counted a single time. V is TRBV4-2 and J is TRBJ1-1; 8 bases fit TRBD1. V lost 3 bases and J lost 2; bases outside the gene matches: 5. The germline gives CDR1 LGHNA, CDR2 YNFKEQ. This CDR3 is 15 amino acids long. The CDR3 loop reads CASSHTGQGNTEAFF. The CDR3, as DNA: TGTGCCAGCAGCCACACCGGACAGGGAAACACTGAAGCTTTCTTT.